This TCR beta chain appears in the sequencing data of a study of blood T cell repertoires in COVID-19. Study background: Sites across the United States, Italy and Spain contributed samples from acute and convalescent COVID-19.

The ends were cut back, 7 bases at V and 10 bases at J, with 10 bases in the middle. The CDR3 spans 10 residues. The germline V gene encodes CDR1 SNHLY and CDR2 FYNNEI. TCRdb's copy holds only in-frame clones and misses some; the assay was immunoSEQ multiplex PCR. Found here are more than 150,000 clones, more than 80% of them singletons; the top ten hold approximately 7.1%. The chain has TRBV2 and TRBJ1-2; no clear D. The material sequenced was peripheral blood. This receptor was taken from a human donor in a cohort sampled during active COVID-19. The CDR3: CASKTHDYTF. CDR3 sequence (DNA): TGTGCCAGCAAAACTCACGACTACACCTTC.